This T cell receptor beta chain was identified during a study of vaccination effects on CD4 cells after COVID-19. This clone was seen a few times. Its matching antigen is unknown. Using immunoSEQ multiplex PCR, the repertoire was profiled, and TCRdb retains in-frame clones only, with some absent. The profile shows approximately 74,000 clones, 73% of them singletons. Germline lookup yields CDR1 WNHNN and CDR2 SYGVQD (reference sequence). The length of the CDR3 is 13 residues. With 7 bases removed from V and 7 bases from J, the gap between germline ends came to 11 bases. With roughly 9 days of culture completed, CD4+ T cells were isolated. Every participant took two doses of the BNT162b2 or mRNA-1273 vaccine.

Sequencing was performed on CD4+ T cells from PBMCs cultured without peptide, taken after COVID-19 vaccination. The receptor was derived from a human donor who received a COVID-19 vaccine. V and J are TRBV10-1 and TRBJ1-6, with D perhaps TRBD1 (5 bases). CDR3 protein: CASKGTGNSPLHF. In nucleotides, the CDR3 is TGCGCCAGCAAAGGGACGGGAAATTCACCCCTCCACTTT.